This TCR beta chain was recovered during a study of cytomegalovirus exposure and HLA in healthy donors (dated by TCRdb to 2016 to 2017). For the study in its entirety: In an earlier analysis of 550 to 750 of the donors, 250 to 350 Gb of sequence data and about 110 million unique TCR beta sequences from roughly 180 million T cells were reported. An early release that covered some 640 HLA-typed donors contained approximately 300 gigabases of sequencing data and about 84 million unique TCR sequences. Of the roughly 420 genotyped donors, roughly 80% were placed in the genetic ancestry cluster associated with self-reported Caucasian donors. The study was designed to test whether signatures of past pathogen exposure could be identified by cataloging public T cell receptors. The study used immunosequencing to profile the T cell repertoires of some 600 subjects and linked those repertoires to cytomegalovirus serostatus. Besides the first cohort of under 700 subjects, a separate validation cohort made up of 120 or so different subjects was used. High-throughput TCR immunosequencing, statistical association of individual TCRs with disease status, and machine learning were combined to predict cytomegalovirus infection status. A later analysis re-analyzed previously published TCR beta repertoires from roughly 690 donors and added high-resolution HLA genotyping to study TCR occurrence patterns. The later analysis used no new phenotypic data to find candidate immune exposures, relying instead on TCR beta sequences and their occurrence across donors. An earlier analysis of fewer than 700 of the donors applied high-throughput TCR beta sequencing to assess whether each TCR beta V gene segment acted as functional or pseudogenic. Donor age, sex, ethnicity and CMV serostatus were collected together with the repertoire data. Genome-wide SNP genotypes for about 55% of the roughly 670 donors were used in a later genetic analysis, which treated that subset as a discovery cohort. Every repertoire in the discovery cohort had been generated on one and the same sequencing platform. Class I and class II HLA loci were covered by the typing at four-digit resolution. Typing coverage varied by locus: about 629-640 donors for A, B, C, DRB1 and DQB1; roughly 560 for DQA1; more than 600 for DPA1; more than 450 for DPB1. Several DR-DQ haplotypes were treated as single units for association and clustering because of strong linkage in the cohort. On average, approximately 250,000 unique TCR beta nucleotide sequences were sequenced per donor among a few hundred genotyped donors of the cohort, with roughly 18% of those sequences being non-productive. What the work shows at the level of the full study, not this receptor alone: This cohort had only TCR beta chains sequenced, and the lack of alpha or paired-chain data limited which features could be detected. Assigning TCR associations to individual alleles was difficult when HLA alleles, especially DR and DQ, strongly co-occurred. Linkage disequilibrium might explain the correlated functional status among segregating V segments, but an unknown experimental factor could not be ruled out. A later analysis reported that several top co-occurrence clusters appeared linked to parvovirus B19, influenza, CMV and Epstein-Barr virus. Some IMGT-functional V segments, including TRBV6-2 and TRBV6-3, could not be told apart with the 87-base-pair reads, so those segments were excluded. A total of fewer than 200 TCR beta chains were listed by the study as associated with cytomegalovirus. Across donors, most TCR sequences were observed very rarely, whereas some public TCRs were present in many individuals. A later analysis found that TCR association rates varied across HLA loci, with DRB1 alleles showing the most associated TCRs and HLA-C alleles the fewest. At a false discovery rate of 0.05, a later analysis linked under 20,000 TCR beta sequences to specific HLA alleles. In a later analysis, HLA-associated TCR beta chains showed more clonal expansion and lower generation probabilities than non-associated chains that were equally common. A later genetic analysis reported fewer N-insertions in productive TCRs among donors in an Asian-associated ancestry cluster than the roughly 690-donor mean. In a later genetic analysis, a missense DCLRE1C variant was associated with V-gene and J-gene trimming of TCR beta chains, and the association was replicated in an independent cohort. The only immune exposure information available for the cohort was CMV serostatus. A further reported finding was that TCR beta sequences accurately predicted the HLA-A and HLA-B alleles for most subjects in the first cohort. A group of highly shared sequence variants was considered likely to be a technical artifact of the sequencing pipeline. A few of the identified cytomegalovirus-associated TCR beta chains were confirmed in vitro to be specific for cytomegalovirus antigens. Most CMV-associated TCR beta chains appeared to be HLA-restricted in a later analysis, and the HLA associations seemed to be driven largely by CMV exposure. Broadly in line with IMGT annotations, most TCR beta V segments showed up in productive rearrangements about 90% or about 30% of the time in an earlier analysis of several hundred of the donors. Because counts were too low, under 20 rarely observed V segments, including chromosome 9 orphons, were left out of the earlier analysis of 500 to 750 of the donors. Because some donors lacked HLA typing at each locus, the association tests relied only on the typed subset. Roughly uniform sequencing depth across donors was assumed in presence/absence analyses, although this assumption may not hold. Cytomegalovirus status was reported to be diagnosed by the classifier with high specificity and sensitivity in both the original and validation cohorts. The authors suggested that the approach could potentially be generalized to other disease states and immunological phenotypes.

Based on the germline V gene, the CDR1 and CDR2 sequences are SGHRS and YFSETQ. V lost 0 bases and J lost 7 bases; the stretch between them is 10 bases long. From the cysteine through the phenylalanine, the CDR3 covers 13 amino acids. The only DNA kept is the CDR3, 39 bases in frame from the first base. The library was built by means of the immunoSEQ multiplex PCR assay. The multiplex PCR relied on a mix of 60 forward primers for TCR Vbeta segments and 13 reverse primers for TCR Jbeta segments. The CDR3 region of rearranged TCR beta genes was amplified from genomic DNA by a multiplex PCR assay. On the Illumina HiSeq System, the amplified TCR beta libraries were sequenced as 87-base-pair reads. The source study handled its data this way. Across the 670 or so repertoires, a later analysis counted some 81 million unique TCR beta chains, about 10 million of which were shared by at least two donors. Raw reads were error-corrected and collapsed into unique sequences with a nearest-neighbor algorithm that merged closely related sequences to remove PCR and sequencing errors. Alignment of CDR3 sequences to IMGT reference sequences was used to assign V, D and J gene segments. For a sequence to be retained, at least a six-nucleotide match to both a V gene segment and a J gene segment was required. A rearrangement counted as productive if the CDR3 had no stop codons and remained in frame with V and J, and every other rearrangement counted as non-productive. Following IMGT convention, CDR3 was defined as the stretch from the second conserved V-encoded cysteine to the conserved J-encoded phenylalanine. The earlier analysis of some 580 of the donors excluded any sequence lacking an unambiguous match to a single V gene segment. An earlier analysis of just under 600 of the donors called V segments functional above 56.7% productive rearrangements and segregating when the between-donor standard deviation exceeded 5%. To diagnose cytomegalovirus status from the catalog of TCR beta chain sequences, a statistical classification framework was built. In a later analysis, V and J genes were assigned by comparing TCR nucleotide sequences against IMGT/GENE-DB human TR gene sequences. Using the TCRdist pipeline, a later analysis assigned CDR3 sequences along with most-parsimonious VDJ recombination scenarios. In a later analysis, every TCR beta chain was defined by the combination of its CDR3 amino acid sequence and its V-gene family, and reads without a unique V-gene family were dropped. As a way to deal with suspected cross-contamination and a sequencing artifact, a later analysis dropped under 600 nucleotide sequences that were highly shared and had low generation probability. A later analysis calculated a clonal expansion index for each public chain from normalized within-repertoire ranks of inferred template counts. A later analysis computed generation probabilities with a VDJ recombination model fitted to out-of-frame rearrangements, and checked the results against IGoR. Hypergeometric tests were used in a later analysis to score TCR-TCR, TCR-HLA and TCR-CMV co-occurrence, with a repertoire-size bias correction applied to the TCR pairs. In a later analysis, false discovery rates were estimated by permuting HLA or CMV assignments 20 times. In a later analysis, co-occurring TCRs were grouped using DBSCAN, with TCRdist sequence similarity added in when clustering inside HLA-allele-positive subsets. Repertoires with fewer than 30,000 or more than 120,000 public chains were left out of co-occurrence clustering, as were a handful of repertoires with anomalous nucleotide sharing. Not all clones reach the TCRdb copy of this immuneACCESS table, which keeps in-frame sequences only. Checked studies attribute under half of the gap to unresolved V genes and leave the rest unexplained. The V and J calls and clone size are taken from that table; D and trimming were inferred from the DNA. The sample table lists over 110,000 clones, 65% to 80% of them with a count of one. The biggest ten clones account for approximately 10% of the sample.

The cohort was made up of approximately 670 healthy bone marrow donors. Cohort members were all nominally healthy when sampled, although unrecorded immune exposures were likely present. The donor tested CMV seropositive, placing the donor among the roughly 300 seropositive members of the cohort. Each donor provided a peripheral blood sample, and peripheral blood mononuclear cells were used for TCR beta sequencing. Genomic DNA extraction from the blood cell samples was performed with the Qiagen DNeasy Blood Extraction Kit. The table lists this clone with a count of one. Its target antigen remains unknown. No much larger clonotype is one base removed from it; base qualities were not supplied. This sample also contains other DNA sequences that code for the same CDR3.

This chain joins TRBV5-1 to TRBJ1-2; the D gene identity is not certain. Material: PBMCs. This receptor was identified in a woman aged 45-59 years in good health and CMV-seropositive. The CDR3 amino acid sequence is: CASSLGGEGGYTF. The DNA is TGCGCCAGCAGCTTGGGAGGAGAAGGTGGCTACACCTTC.